This passage covers 21 T cell receptor beta chains from one sample sequenced in a study of breast tumors, draining lymph nodes, adjacent tissues. TCRdb passed the multiplex PCR reads through MiXCR, listing each CDR3 protein once. The table includes fewer than 140,000 distinct CDR3 sequences, 30% detected once. The lymph nodes were axillary draining lymph nodes from breast cancer patients. The sample consisted of axillary lymph node tissue. The origin of the receptors is a female donor with breast cancer. Some clones in this sample may be carry-over from other donors' samples.

This clonotype came up many times. The V call is TRBV9, the J call TRBJ2-1; 9 nucleotides line up with TRBD2. This CDR3 contains 15 residues. The V gene's germline CDR1 is SGDLS and CDR2 YYNGEE. V trimming: 2 bases; J trimming: 8 bases; junction bases outside the gene matches: 8. The CDR3 sequence is CASSVTGTSLDEQFF. The CDR3 region has the DNA TGTGCCAGCAGCGTGACCGGGACTAGCCTCGATGAGCAGTTCTTC.

This clonotype occurred many times. One base away lies a much larger clone, so this may be a sequencing read error. The rearrangement joins TRBV9 to TRBJ1-2; 10 bases are a match to TRBD1. Germline lookup yields CDR1 SGDLS and CDR2 YYNGEE. The CDR3 covers 15 residues. The CDR3 DNA reads as TGTGCCAGCAGCCTAATGACAGGGGGCGCTTATGGCTCCACCTTC. Protein sequence: CASSLMTGGAYGSTF.

Comment on this clonotype: Since a much larger clone is just one base distant, this may be a read error. The conserved phenylalanine or tryptophan is not found at the CDR3 terminus, so this likely reflects a read error. The V and J genes are TRBV7-7 and TRBJ2-5, with D perhaps being TRBD1 or TRBD2 (5 bases each). This CDR3 contains 14 residues. CDR1 and CDR2 from the germline V gene are SSHAT and FNYEAQ (reference sequence). CDR3 residues: CASSLGDGTKTQYL. The DNA of the CDR3 is TGTGCTAGCAGCTTAGGGGACGGAACGAAGACCCAGTACCTC.

Worth noting for this clonotype: A much larger clone lies a single base off, so this may be a read error. The CDR3 does not close with the conserved phenylalanine or tryptophan, likely indicating a read error. This rearrangement joins TRBV6-5 to TRBJ1-2; 7 bases are a match to TRBD1. This CDR3 has 14 amino acids. The V gene end was trimmed by 5 bases and the J gene end by 8 bases; junction bases not matched to a gene: 11. Per germline, CDR1 MNHEY and CDR2 SVGAGI. This chain's CDR3 is CASSPQGGAEGYTY. In DNA form, the CDR3 reads TGTGCCAGCAGTCCCCAGGGGGGGGCGGAGGGCTACACCTAC.

This clonotype has at least ten counts. V and J are TRBV24-1 and TRBJ1-5; TRBD1 is a possible D gene (5 bases). Germline assignment: CDR1 KGHDR and CDR2 SFDVKD. V dropped 5 bases and J dropped 2 bases, with 6 bases sitting between them. This CDR3 has 13 residues. The CDR3 region is CATSGGGNQPQHF. CDR3 coding DNA: TGTGCCACCAGTGGAGGGGGCAATCAGCCCCAGCATTTT.

There are many counts of this clonotype. The chain combines TRBV20-1 with TRBJ1-2; 11 positions agree with TRBD1. Germline trimming cut 6 bases from V and 3 bases from J; bases unmatched to any gene: 6. The CDR3 is 14 amino acids. Per the germline V gene, CDR1 is DFQATT and CDR2 is SNEGSKA (reference sequence). The chain's CDR3 is CSARMGQGDYGYTF. The CDR3 nucleotides read TGCAGTGCCCGCATGGGACAGGGGGACTATGGCTACACCTTC.

This clonotype has at least ten counts. The chain uses TRBV7-9 and TRBJ2-5; D call uncertain. Germline assignment: CDR1 SEHNR and CDR2 FQNEAQ (reference sequence). V was pared by 1 base and J by 5 bases, with 8 bases between. This CDR3 is 13 amino acids long. CDR3 bases: TGTGCCAGCAGCTTAGTTTTTTACGAGACCCAGTACTTC. Its protein product is CASSLVFYETQYF.

The J gene is TRBJ1-1, the V gene TRBV4-1; D remains unclear. Germline V CDR1 and CDR2: MGHRA, YSYEKL. CDR3 length: 13 residues. V lost 1 base to trimming and J lost 0 bases, with 3 bases between them. The CDR3, as DNA: TGCGCCAGCAGCCAAGGAGTGAACACTGAAGCTTTCTTT. Translating gives CASSQGVNTEAFF.

This clonotype was seen many times. The chain links TRBV6-1 to TRBJ1-5, with D possibly being TRBD1 (6 bases). Germline CDR1 reads MNHNS; CDR2 reads SASEGT. This CDR3 has 15 residues. Trimming took 1 base from V and 3 from J, leaving 10 bases between them. The CDR3 region has the DNA TGTGCCAGCAGTGAAGGGAGGGGGGCCAATCAGCCCCAGCATTTT. Protein: CASSEGRGANQPQHF.

V and J are TRBV7-2 and TRBJ1-6; no firm D call. The CDR3 spans 13 residues. Trimming cost V 8 bases and J 0 bases, with 5 bases left between them. Germline CDR1 and CDR2: SGHTA and FQGNSA. The DNA for the CDR3 is TGTGCCAGCGGTAGCTCCTATAATTCACCCCTCCACTTT. It encodes CASGSSYNSPLHF.

Of note for this clonotype: It may be a read error: a sequence one base away is much more abundant. The V and J genes are TRBV20-1 and TRBJ2-3; 13 positions match TRBD2. Germline CDR1 is DFQATT and CDR2 is SNEGSKA (reference sequence). J was trimmed by 8 bases and V by 6 bases; bases with no gene match: 8. The CDR3 is 14 amino acids. The CDR3 DNA reads as TGCAGTGCAAAACTAGCGGGGGGGCAGGCTACGCAGTATTTT. Translating gives CSAKLAGGQATQYF.

This clonotype appeared many times. This chain uses TRBV6-5 with TRBJ1-2; TRBD1 matches 7 bases. The V gene end was trimmed by 0 bases and the J gene end by 7 bases; junction bases not matched to a gene: 14. Germline CDR1 MNHEY, CDR2 SVGAGI. The CDR3 is made up of 17 amino acids. The CDR3 sequence: CASSYSVRGQRLVGYTF. In DNA, the CDR3 is TGTGCCAGCAGTTACTCGGTACGGGGACAGCGCCTAGTTGGCTACACCTTC.

This clonotype was detected a few times. The chain recombines TRBV27 with TRBJ2-1; weak D call: TRBD1 (6 bases). The germline CDR1 and CDR2 sequences are MNHEY and SMNVEV (reference sequence). This CDR3 region has 15 residues. Trimming left V 6 bases short and J 0 bases short, with 12 bases between. CDR3 in DNA: TGTGCCAGCAGCTCCCAGGGGAGCTCCTACAATGAGCAGTTCTTC. It codes for CASSSQGSSYNEQFF.

This clonotype occurred many times. This chain joins TRBV12-3 or TRBV12-4 and TRBJ2-1; 12 bases are shared with TRBD1. Germline trimming cut 0 bases from V and 9 bases from J; bases unmatched to any gene: 6. The CDR3 runs to 16 residues. The CDR3 region is CASSLARDRGLGEQFF. For the CDR3, the DNA is TGTGCCAGCAGTTTAGCGAGGGACAGGGGGCTGGGTGAGCAGTTCTTC.

This clonotype was counted only a few times. This clone may be a read error of a much larger clone one base away. The J gene is TRBJ1-5, the V gene TRBV20-1; D gene uncertain. CDR1 and CDR2 (germline): DFQATT, SNEGSKA (reference sequence). V shed 1 base and J shed 6 bases, with 16 bases lying between them. CDR3 length: 15 amino acids. This CDR3 is CSARGGRVQTQPQHF. In nucleotides, the CDR3 is TGCAGTGCTAGAGGAGGGAGGGTCCAAACTCAGCCCCAGCATTTT.

This clonotype was seen at least ten times. The chain has TRBV9 and TRBJ1-4; a weak D match, TRBD1 (5 bases). V lost 4 bases and J 8 bases, leaving 15 bases between the germline ends. The CDR3 has 14 amino acids. The V gene's germline CDR1 is SGDLS and CDR2 YYNGEE. The CDR3 protein is CASSPTLGREKLFF. CDR3 coding DNA: TGTGCCAGCAGCCCCACCCTGGGGCGGGAAAAACTGTTTTTT. Looking up the rest from reference TRBV9 and TRBJ1-4 gives the full variable domain: DSGVTQTPKHLITATGQRVTLRCSPRSGDLSVYWYQQSLDQGLQFLIQYYNGEERAKGNILERFSAQQFPDLHSELNLSSLELGDSALYFCASSPTLGREKLFFGSGTQLSVL.

This clonotype was counted ten times or more. The chain joins TRBV6-2 or TRBV6-3 to TRBJ2-5; 9 nucleotides align to TRBD2. V was clipped by 7 bases and J by 4 bases; unmatched bases: 13. Per the germline V gene, CDR1 is MNHEY and CDR2 is SVGEGT. CDR3 length equals 16 residues. CDR3 nucleotide sequence: TGTGCCAGCAACCCCCAGCGGGGGGTACTGGGAGAGACCCAGTACTTC. This translates into CASNPQRGVLGETQYF.

This clonotype was counted a few times. This sequence joins TRBV5-5 and TRBJ1-3; D uncertain. Germline CDR1 reads SGHKS; CDR2 reads YYEKEE (reference sequence). V lost 0 bases, J lost 0 bases, and 10 bases lay in between. This CDR3 region has 16 residues. Written as DNA, the CDR3 is TGTGCCAGCAGCTTGGGGCAGTCCCCCTCTGGAAACACCATATATTTT. It translates to CASSLGQSPSGNTIYF.

This clonotype was recorded at least ten times. J is TRBJ2-1 and V is TRBV29-1; D remains ambiguous. This CDR3 region has 9 residues. Looked up from germline, CDR1 is SQVTM and CDR2 is ANQGSEA. Trimming shortened V by 5 bases and J by 15 bases, and 11 bases separated the two germline ends. CDR3 loop: CSVRQAPFF. The CDR3 coding sequence is TGCAGCGTTAGACAAGCACCGTTCTTC.

This clonotype was recorded many times. The V and J genes are TRBV4-1 and TRBJ2-1; D not resolved. V lost 0 bases to trimming and J lost 4 bases, with 4 bases between them. Germline values: CDR1 MGHRA, CDR2 YSYEKL. The CDR3 sequence is 13 residues long. CDR3 loop: CASSQDPYNEQFF. The CDR3 region has the DNA TGCGCCAGCAGCCAAGACCCATACAATGAGCAGTTCTTC.

This clonotype was observed at least ten times. The V call is TRBV20-1, the J call TRBJ2-5; D is perhaps TRBD1 (6 bases). CDR1 DFQATT and CDR2 SNEGSKA come from the germline V gene (reference sequence). The CDR3 is 16 amino acids. Trimming left V 0 bases short and J 6 bases short, with 20 bases between. CDR3 residues: CSARDVSRQGLKTQYF. The CDR3 nucleotides are TGCAGTGCTAGAGATGTTTCACGGCAGGGGTTGAAGACCCAGTACTTC.